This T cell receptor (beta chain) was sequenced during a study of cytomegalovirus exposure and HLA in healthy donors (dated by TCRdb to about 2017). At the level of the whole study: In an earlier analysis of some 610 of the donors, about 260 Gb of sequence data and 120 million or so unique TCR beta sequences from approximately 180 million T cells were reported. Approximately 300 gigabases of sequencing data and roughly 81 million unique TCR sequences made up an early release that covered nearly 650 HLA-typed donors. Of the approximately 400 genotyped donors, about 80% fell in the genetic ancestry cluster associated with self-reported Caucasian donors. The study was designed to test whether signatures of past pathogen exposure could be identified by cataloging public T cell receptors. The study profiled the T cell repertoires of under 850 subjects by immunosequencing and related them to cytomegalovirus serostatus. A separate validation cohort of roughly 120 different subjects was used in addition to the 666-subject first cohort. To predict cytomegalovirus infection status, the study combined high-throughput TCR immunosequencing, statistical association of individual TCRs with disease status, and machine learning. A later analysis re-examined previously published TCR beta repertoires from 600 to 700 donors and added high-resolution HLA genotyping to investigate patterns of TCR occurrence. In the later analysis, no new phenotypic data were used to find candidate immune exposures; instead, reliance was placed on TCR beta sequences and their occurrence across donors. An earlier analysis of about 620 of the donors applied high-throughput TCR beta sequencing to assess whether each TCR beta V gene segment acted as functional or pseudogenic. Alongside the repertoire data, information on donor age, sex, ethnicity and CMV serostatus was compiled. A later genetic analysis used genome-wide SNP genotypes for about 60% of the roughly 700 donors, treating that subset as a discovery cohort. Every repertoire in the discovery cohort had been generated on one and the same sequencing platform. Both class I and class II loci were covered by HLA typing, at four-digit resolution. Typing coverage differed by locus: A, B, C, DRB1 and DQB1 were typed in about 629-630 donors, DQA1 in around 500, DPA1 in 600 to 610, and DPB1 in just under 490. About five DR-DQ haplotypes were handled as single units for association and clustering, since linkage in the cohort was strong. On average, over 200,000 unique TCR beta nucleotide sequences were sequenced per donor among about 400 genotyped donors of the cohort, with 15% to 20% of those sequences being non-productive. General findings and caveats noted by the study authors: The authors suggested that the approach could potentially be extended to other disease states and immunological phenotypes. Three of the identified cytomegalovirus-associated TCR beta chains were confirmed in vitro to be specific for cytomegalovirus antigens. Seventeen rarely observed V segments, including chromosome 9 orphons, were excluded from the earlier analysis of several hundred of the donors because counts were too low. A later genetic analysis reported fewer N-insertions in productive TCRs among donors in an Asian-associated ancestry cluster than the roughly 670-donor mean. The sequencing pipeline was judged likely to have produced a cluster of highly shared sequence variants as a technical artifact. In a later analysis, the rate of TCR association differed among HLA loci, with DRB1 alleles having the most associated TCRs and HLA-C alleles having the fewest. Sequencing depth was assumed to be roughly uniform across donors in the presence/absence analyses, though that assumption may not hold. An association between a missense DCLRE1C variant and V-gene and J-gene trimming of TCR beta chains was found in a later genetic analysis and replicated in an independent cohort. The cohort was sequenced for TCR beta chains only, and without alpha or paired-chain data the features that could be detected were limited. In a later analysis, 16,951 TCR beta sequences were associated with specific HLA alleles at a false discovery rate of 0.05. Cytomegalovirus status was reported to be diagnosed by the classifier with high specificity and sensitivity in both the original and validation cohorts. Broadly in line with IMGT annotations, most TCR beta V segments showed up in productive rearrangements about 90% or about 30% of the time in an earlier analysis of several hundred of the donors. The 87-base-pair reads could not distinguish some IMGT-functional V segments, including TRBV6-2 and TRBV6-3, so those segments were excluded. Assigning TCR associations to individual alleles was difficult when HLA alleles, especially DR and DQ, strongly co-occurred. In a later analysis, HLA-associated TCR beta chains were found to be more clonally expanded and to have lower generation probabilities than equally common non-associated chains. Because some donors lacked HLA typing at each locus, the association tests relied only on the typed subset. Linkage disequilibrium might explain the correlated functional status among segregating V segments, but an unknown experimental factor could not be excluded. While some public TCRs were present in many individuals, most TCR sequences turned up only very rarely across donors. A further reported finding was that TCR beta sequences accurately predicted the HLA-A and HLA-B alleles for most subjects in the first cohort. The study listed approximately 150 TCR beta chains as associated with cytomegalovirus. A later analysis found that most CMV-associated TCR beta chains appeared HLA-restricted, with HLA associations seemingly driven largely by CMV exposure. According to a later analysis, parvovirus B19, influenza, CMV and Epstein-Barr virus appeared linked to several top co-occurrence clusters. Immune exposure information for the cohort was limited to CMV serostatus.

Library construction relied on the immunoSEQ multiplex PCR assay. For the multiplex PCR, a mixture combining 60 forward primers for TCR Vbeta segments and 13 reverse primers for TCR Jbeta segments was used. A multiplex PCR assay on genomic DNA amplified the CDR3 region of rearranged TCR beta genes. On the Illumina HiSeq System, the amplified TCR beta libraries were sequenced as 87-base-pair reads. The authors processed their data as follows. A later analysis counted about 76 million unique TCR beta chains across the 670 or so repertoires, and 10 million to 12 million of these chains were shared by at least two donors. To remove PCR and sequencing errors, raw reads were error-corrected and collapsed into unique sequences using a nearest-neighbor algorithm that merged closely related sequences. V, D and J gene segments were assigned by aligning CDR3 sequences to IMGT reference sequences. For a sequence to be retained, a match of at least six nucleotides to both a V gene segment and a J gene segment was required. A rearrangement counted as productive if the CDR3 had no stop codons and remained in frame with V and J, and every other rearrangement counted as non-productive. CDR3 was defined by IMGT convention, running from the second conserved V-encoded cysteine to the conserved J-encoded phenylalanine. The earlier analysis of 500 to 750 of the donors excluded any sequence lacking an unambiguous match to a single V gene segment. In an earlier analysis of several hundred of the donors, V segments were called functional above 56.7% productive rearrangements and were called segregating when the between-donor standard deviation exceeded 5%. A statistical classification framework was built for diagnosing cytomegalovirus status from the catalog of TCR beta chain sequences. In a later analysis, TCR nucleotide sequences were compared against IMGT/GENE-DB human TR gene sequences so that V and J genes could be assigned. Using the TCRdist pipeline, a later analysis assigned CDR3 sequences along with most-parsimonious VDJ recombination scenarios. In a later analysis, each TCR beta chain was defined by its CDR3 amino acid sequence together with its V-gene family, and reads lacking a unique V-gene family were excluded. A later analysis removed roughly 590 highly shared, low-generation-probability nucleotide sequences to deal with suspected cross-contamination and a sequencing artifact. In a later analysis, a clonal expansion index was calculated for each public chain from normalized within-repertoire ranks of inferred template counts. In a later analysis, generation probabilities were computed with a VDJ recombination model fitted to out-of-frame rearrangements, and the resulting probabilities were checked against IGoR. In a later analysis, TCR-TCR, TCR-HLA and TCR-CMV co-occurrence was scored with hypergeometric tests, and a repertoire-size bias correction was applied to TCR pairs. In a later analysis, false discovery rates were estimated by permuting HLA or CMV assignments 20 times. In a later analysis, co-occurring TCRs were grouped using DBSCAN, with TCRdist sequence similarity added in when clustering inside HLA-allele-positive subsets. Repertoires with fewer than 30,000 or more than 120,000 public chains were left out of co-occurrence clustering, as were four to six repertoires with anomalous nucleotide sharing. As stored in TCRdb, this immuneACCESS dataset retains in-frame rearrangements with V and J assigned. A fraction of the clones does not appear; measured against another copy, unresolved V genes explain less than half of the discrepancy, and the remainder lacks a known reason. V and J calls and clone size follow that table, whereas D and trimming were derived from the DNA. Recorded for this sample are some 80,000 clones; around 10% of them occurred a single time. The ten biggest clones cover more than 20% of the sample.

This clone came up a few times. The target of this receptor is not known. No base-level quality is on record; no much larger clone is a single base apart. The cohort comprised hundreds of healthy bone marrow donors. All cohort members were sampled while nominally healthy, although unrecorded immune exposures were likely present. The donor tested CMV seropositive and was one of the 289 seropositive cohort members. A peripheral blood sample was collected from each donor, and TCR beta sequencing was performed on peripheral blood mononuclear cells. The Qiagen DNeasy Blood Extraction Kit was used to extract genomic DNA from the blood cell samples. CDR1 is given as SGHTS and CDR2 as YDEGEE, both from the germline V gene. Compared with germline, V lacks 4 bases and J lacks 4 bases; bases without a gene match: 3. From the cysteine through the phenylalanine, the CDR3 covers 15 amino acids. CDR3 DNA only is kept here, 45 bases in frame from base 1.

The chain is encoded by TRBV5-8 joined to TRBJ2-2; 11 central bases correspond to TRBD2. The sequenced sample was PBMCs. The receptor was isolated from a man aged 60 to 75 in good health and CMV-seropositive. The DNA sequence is TGTGCCAGCAGCCCCGGACTAGCGGGCACCGGGGAGCTGTTTTTT. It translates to CASSPGLAGTGELFF. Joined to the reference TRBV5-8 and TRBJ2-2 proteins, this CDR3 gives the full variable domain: EAGVTQSPTHLIKTRGQQATLRCSPISGHTSVYWYQQALGLGLQFLLWYDEGEERNRGNFPPRFSGRQFPNYSSELNVNALELEDSALYLCASSPGLAGTGELFFGEGSRLTVL.